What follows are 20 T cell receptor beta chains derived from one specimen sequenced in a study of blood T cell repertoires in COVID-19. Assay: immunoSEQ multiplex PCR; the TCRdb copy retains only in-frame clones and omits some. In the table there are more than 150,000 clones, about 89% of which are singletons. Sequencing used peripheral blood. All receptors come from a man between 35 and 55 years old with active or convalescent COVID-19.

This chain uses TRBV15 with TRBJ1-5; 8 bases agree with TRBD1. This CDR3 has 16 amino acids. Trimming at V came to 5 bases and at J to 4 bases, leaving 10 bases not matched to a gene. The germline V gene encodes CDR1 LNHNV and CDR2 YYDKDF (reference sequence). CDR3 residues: CATSLHITGGNQPQHF. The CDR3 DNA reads TGTGCCACCAGCTTACACATCACAGGGGGGAATCAGCCCCAGCATTTT.

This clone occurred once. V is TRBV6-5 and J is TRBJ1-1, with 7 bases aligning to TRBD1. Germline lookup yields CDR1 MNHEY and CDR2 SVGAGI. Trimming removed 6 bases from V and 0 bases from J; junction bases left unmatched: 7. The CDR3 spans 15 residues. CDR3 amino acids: CASSVAGQMNTEAFF. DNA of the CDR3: TGTGCCAGCAGCGTGGCGGGACAGATGAACACTGAAGCTTTCTTT.

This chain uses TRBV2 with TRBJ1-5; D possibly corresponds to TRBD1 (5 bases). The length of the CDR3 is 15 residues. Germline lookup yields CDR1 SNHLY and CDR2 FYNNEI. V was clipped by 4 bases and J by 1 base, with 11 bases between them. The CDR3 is CASSVGEESNQPQHF. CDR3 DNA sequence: TGTGCCAGCAGTGTGGGGGAGGAGAGCAATCAGCCCCAGCATTTT.

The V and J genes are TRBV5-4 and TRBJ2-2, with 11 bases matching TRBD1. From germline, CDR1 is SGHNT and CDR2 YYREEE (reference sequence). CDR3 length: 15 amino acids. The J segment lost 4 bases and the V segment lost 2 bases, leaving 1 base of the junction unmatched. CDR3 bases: TGTGCCAGCAGCTTCGGGACAGGGGGCACCGGGGAGCTGTTTTTT. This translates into CASSFGTGGTGELFF. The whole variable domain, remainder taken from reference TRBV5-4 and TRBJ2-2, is ETGVTQSPTHLIKTRGQQVTLRCSSQSGHNTVSWYQQALGQGPQFIFQYYREEENGRGNFPPRFSGLQFPNYSSELNVNALELDDSALYLCASSFGTGGTGELFFGEGSRLTVL.

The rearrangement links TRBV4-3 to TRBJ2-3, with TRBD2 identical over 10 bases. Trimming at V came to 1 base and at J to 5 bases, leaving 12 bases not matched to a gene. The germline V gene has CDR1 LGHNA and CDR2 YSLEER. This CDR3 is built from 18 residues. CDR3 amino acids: CASSQAPTLAGSRDTQYF. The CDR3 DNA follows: TGCGCCAGCAGCCAAGCGCCCACACTAGCGGGGTCGAGAGATACGCAGTATTTT.

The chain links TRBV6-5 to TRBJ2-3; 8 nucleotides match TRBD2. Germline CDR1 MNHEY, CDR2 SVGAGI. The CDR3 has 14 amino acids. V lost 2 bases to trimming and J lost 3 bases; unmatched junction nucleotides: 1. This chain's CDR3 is CASSYRGGTDTQYF. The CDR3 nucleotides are TGTGCCAGCAGTTACCGGGGGGGAACAGATACGCAGTATTTT.

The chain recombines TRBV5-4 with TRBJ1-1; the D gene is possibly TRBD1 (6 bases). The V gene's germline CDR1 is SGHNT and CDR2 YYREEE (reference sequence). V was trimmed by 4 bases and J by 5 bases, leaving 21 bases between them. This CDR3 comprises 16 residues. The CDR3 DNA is TGTGCCAGCAGCAACTACCCGGGGGGGCGCGGGACTGAAGCTTTCTTT. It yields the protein CASSNYPGGRGTEAFF.

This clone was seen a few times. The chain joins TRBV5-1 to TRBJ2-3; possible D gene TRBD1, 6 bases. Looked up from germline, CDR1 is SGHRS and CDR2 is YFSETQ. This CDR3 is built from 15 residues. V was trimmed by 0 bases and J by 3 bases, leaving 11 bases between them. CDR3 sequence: CASSLGRTETDTQYF. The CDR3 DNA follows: TGCGCCAGCAGCTTGGGTCGGACAGAAACAGATACGCAGTATTTT.

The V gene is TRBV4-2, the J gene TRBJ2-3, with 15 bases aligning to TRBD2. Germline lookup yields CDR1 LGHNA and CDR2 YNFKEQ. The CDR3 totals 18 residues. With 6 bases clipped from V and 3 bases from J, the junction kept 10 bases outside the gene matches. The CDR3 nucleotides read TGTGCCAGCAGGGTCGGAGATGGGACTAGCGGGGGGACAGATACGCAGTATTTT. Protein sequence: CASRVGDGTSGGTDTQYF.

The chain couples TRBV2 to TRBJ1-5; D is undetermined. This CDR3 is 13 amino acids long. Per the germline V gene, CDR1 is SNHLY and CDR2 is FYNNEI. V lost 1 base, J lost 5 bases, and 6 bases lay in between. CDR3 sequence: CASSEDGYQPQHF. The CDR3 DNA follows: TGTGCCAGCAGTGAAGACGGTTATCAGCCCCAGCATTTT.

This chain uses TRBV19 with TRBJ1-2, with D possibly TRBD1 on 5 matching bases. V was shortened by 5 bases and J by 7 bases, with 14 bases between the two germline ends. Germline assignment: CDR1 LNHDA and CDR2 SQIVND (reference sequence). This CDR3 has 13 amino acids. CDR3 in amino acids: CASSAKRTSGYTF. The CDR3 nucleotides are TGTGCCAGTAGTGCGAAGAGGACATCTGGCTACACCTTC.

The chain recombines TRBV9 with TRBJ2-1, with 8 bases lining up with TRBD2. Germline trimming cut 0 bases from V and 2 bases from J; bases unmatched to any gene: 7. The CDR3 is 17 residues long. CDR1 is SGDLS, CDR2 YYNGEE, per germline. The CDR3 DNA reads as TGTGCCAGCAGCGTAGTTTCCGGGGGGGCCCCCTACAATGAGCAGTTCTTC. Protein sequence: CASSVVSGGAPYNEQFF.

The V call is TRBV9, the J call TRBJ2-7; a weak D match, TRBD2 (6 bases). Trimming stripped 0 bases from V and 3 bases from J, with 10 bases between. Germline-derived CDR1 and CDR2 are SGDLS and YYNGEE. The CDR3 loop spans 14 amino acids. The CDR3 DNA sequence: TGTGCCAGCAGCGTAGATGGGGGGAGCTACGAGCAGTACTTC. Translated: CASSVDGGSYEQYF.

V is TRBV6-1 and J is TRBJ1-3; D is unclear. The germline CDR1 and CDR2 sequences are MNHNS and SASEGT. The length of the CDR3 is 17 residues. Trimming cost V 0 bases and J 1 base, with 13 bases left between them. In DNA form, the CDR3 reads TGTGCCAGCAGTGAAGCAGGAGTGGTCACATCTGGAAACACCATATATTTT. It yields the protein CASSEAGVVTSGNTIYF.

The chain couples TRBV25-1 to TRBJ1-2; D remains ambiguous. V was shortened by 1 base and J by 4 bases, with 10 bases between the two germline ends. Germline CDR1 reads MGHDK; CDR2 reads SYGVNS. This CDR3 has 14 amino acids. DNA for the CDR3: TGTGCCAGCAGTGAATCTGGGCGCTCCTATGGCTACACCTTC. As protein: CASSESGRSYGYTF.

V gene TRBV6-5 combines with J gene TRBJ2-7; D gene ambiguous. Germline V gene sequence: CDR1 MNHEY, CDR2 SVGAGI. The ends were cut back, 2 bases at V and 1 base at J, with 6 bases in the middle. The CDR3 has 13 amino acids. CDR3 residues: CASSYDISYEQYF. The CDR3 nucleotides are TGTGCCAGCAGTTACGACATATCCTACGAGCAGTACTTC.

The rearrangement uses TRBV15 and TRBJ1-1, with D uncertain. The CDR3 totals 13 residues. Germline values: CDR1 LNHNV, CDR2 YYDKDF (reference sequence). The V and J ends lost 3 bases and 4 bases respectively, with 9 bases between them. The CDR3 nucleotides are TGTGCCACCAGCAGTCGGGGATTCACTGAAGCTTTCTTT. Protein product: CATSSRGFTEAFF.

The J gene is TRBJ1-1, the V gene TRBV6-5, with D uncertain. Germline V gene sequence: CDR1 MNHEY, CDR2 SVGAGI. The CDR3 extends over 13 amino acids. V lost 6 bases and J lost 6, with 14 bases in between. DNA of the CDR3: TGTGCCAGCAGCACGAAACTTTTCTCTGAAGCTTTCTTT. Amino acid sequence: CASSTKLFSEAFF.

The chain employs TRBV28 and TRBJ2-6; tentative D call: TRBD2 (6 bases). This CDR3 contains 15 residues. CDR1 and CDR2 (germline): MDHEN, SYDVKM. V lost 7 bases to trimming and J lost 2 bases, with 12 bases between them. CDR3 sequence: CASTGWEAGANVLTF. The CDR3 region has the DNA TGTGCCAGCACTGGATGGGAGGCTGGGGCCAACGTCCTGACTTTC.

As DNA, the CDR3 is TGTGCCAGCATATTAACAGGGGGCAAGGAGCTGTTTTTT. It translates to CASILTGGKELFF. The chain joins TRBV7-2 to TRBJ2-2; 9 nucleotides match TRBD1. This CDR3 spans 13 amino acids. V was clipped by 7 bases and J by 10 bases; unmatched bases: 7. CDR1 SGHTA and CDR2 FQGNSA come from the germline V gene. The full variable domain, in which reference TRBV7-2 and TRBJ2-2 provide the parts outside the CDR3, is GAGVSQSPSNKVTEKGKDVELRCDPISGHTALYWYRQSLGQGLEFLIYFQGNSAPDKSGLPSDRFSAERTGGSVSTLTIQRTQQEDSAVYLCASILTGGKELFFGEGSRLTVL.